The 15 T cell receptor beta chains below all came from one sample that was sequenced in a study of Ad26.COV2.S vaccination and SARS-CoV-2 variants. Using immunoSEQ multiplex PCR, the repertoire was profiled, and TCRdb retains in-frame clones only, with some absent. The table includes around 300,000 clones, 88% detected once. Treatment specified: over 15 received Ad26.COV2.S at low or high dose, single or two shots; about 5 received placebo; per-sample allocation not given. Collection of the samples took place on day 63 after the first injection of vaccine or placebo. Sequencing used peripheral blood, obtained in a trial of Ad26.COV2.S vaccine versus placebo. All receptors come from a person between 18 and 65 years old who received the Ad26.COV2.S COVID-19 vaccine or a placebo.

This sequence joins TRBV7-2 and TRBJ2-3; weak D call: TRBD1 (6 bases). This CDR3 has 15 residues. Trimming removed 8 bases from V and 2 bases from J, with 17 bases in between. Per germline, CDR1 SGHTA and CDR2 FQGNSA. The CDR3 spells CASCDRDTLTDTQYF. The CDR3 DNA follows: TGTGCCAGCTGCGACCGGGACACCCTCACAGATACGCAGTATTTT. The full variable domain, its missing parts supplied by reference TRBV7-2 and TRBJ2-3, is GAGVSQSPSNKVTEKGKDVELRCDPISGHTALYWYRQSLGQGLEFLIYFQGNSAPDKSGLPSDRFSAERTGGSVSTLTIQRTQQEDSAVYLCASCDRDTLTDTQYFGPGTRLTVL.

The gene calls are TRBV18 and TRBJ2-2, with 7 bases matching TRBD1. After removal of 3 bases from V and 5 bases from J, the junction contained 6 bases not matched to a gene. This CDR3 has 15 residues. Per the germline V gene, CDR1 is KGHSH and CDR2 is LQKENI. The CDR3 DNA reads TGTGCCAGCTCACCTATGACAGGGTTAACCGGGGAGCTGTTTTTT. Protein: CASSPMTGLTGELFF.

The chain is built from TRBV28 and TRBJ1-6; the D is unclear. This CDR3 is built from 12 residues. The germline CDR1 and CDR2 sequences are MDHEN and SYDVKM. Trimming shortened V by 6 bases and J by 11 bases, and 11 bases separated the two germline ends. The CDR3 here is CASSLATPPLHF. CDR3 nucleotides: TGTGCCAGCAGCCTAGCTACCCCACCCCTCCACTTT.

This clone showed up just a few times. The V call is TRBV19, the J call TRBJ1-1; 7 positions match TRBD1. This CDR3 is 18 amino acids long. Germline trimming cut 4 bases from V and 2 bases from J; bases unmatched to any gene: 16. Germline V gene data show CDR1 as LNHDA and CDR2 as SQIVND (reference sequence). CDR3: CASSNSPTGLVGNTEAFF. The CDR3 nucleotides read TGTGCCAGTAGTAATTCCCCGACAGGGTTAGTAGGAAACACTGAAGCTTTCTTT.

The chain has TRBV28 and TRBJ1-5; 7 positions match TRBD1. V trimming: 4 bases; J trimming: 6 bases; junction bases outside the gene matches: 9. Per germline, CDR1 MDHEN and CDR2 SYDVKM. The CDR3 covers 15 residues. The CDR3 loop is CASSYRRGSIQPQHF. The CDR3 nucleotides read TGTGCCAGCAGTTATCGCAGGGGGTCGATTCAGCCCCAGCATTTT.

This clone was detected only once. V gene TRBV27 combines with J gene TRBJ2-1; 11 bases line up with TRBD2. The ends lost 5 bases at V and 10 bases at J; junction bases unmatched: 10. Germline V lookup: CDR1 MNHEY, CDR2 SMNVEV (reference sequence). The CDR3 is 15 residues long. CDR3 coding DNA: TGTGCCAGCAGTCCCATCCGACTAGCGGGAAACGAGCAGTTCTTC. As protein: CASSPIRLAGNEQFF.

The chain uses TRBV7-8 and TRBJ2-7; either TRBD1 or TRBD2 may supply D (5 bases each). Trimming removed 5 bases at V and 6 bases at J, with 11 bases between. CDR1 SGHVS and CDR2 FQNEAQ come from the germline V gene. The CDR3 sequence is 12 residues long. Here the CDR3 DNA reads TGTGCCAGCAGCCACGCAGGGACCGAGCAGTACTTC. Residues: CASSHAGTEQYF. The variable domain in full, with the rest retrieved from reference TRBV7-8 and TRBJ2-7, is GAGVSQSPRYKVAKRGQDVALRCDPISGHVSLFWYQQALGQGPEFLTYFQNEAQLDKSGLPSDRFFAERPEGSVSTLKIQRTQQEDSAVYLCASSHAGTEQYFGPGTRLTVT.

This chain joins TRBV11-2 and TRBJ2-3, with D perhaps matching TRBD1 (5 bases). Germline CDR1 and CDR2: SGHAT and FQNNGV. The CDR3 has 16 amino acids. Between the trimmed V and J ends, which lost 0 bases and 8 bases, there was a span of 18 bases. CDR3 DNA sequence: TGTGCCAGCAGCTTAGAGCTGGCTAGAAATAGGGGTACGCAGTATTTT. Translating gives CASSLELARNRGTQYF.

This rearrangement joins TRBV3-1 (or the pseudogene TRBV3-2) to TRBJ2-5; 8 bases are shared with TRBD1. The V gene's germline CDR1 is LGHDT and CDR2 YNNKEL (reference sequence). V shed 3 bases and J 4 bases; nucleotides not matched to a gene: 13. The CDR3 covers 17 residues. The CDR3, as DNA: TGTGCCAGCAGCCACAGGGGGCTCACCGCGTTTCCAGAGACCCAGTACTTC. Translating it yields CASSHRGLTAFPETQYF.

This chain's CDR3 is CASSPSHFDSSNTGELFF. In DNA form, the CDR3 reads TGTGCCAGCAGCCCGTCACACTTCGACAGCTCGAACACCGGGGAGCTGTTTTTT. The chain carries TRBV3-1 (or the pseudogene TRBV3-2) and TRBJ2-2; D might be TRBD1 (5 bases). In germline, CDR1 is LGHDT, CDR2 YNNKEL (reference sequence). V was pared by 4 bases and J by 0 bases, with 18 bases between. The CDR3 is 18 residues long.

The rearrangement joins TRBV3-1 (or the pseudogene TRBV3-2) to TRBJ1-1; a possible D gene is TRBD1 (5 bases). CDR1 and CDR2 (germline): LGHDT, YNNKEL (reference sequence). The CDR3 has 15 residues. V gave up 1 base and J gave up 9 bases, with 18 bases separating them. CDR3 loop: CASSQGGGTAGQAFF. The CDR3 nucleotides are TGTGCCAGCAGCCAAGGAGGTGGGACTGCTGGCCAAGCTTTCTTT.

As to this clone: Germline and junction disagree at one end, which may indicate a read error. Different DNA sequences within this sample yield the same CDR3. The chain links TRBV4-3 to TRBJ2-7, with D possibly being TRBD1 (6 bases). The CDR3 runs 18 residues. Per germline, CDR1 LGHNA and CDR2 YSLEER. CDR3 nucleotide sequence: TGCGCCAGCAGCCAAGGTGCTATTGGGGGCTCAAGGTCTCACGAACAGTACTTC. As protein: CASSQGAIGGSRSHEQYF.

Only one count was recorded for this clone. For the CDR3, the DNA is TGTGCCAGCAGTTACGTTGGACAGTACACCTTC. Encoded protein: CASSYVGQYTF. The gene calls are TRBV6-2 or TRBV6-3 and TRBJ1-2; possible D gene TRBD1, 6 bases. Germline CDR1 and CDR2: MNHEY and SVGEGT. V was pared by 2 bases and J by 11 bases, with 9 bases between. The CDR3 runs to 11 residues.

The rearrangement links TRBV5-6 to TRBJ1-2; D gene uncertain. Per the germline V gene, CDR1 is SGHDT and CDR2 is YYEEEE. Trimming removed 4 bases from V and 8 bases from J, with 12 bases in between. This CDR3 is built from 12 residues. CDR3 in DNA: TGTGCCAGCAGCCCGTATGACGACGGCTACACCTTC. Translated, it gives CASSPYDDGYTF.

V is TRBV5-1 and J is TRBJ2-1; TRBD1 agrees at 9 bases. Looked up from germline, CDR1 is SGHRS and CDR2 is YFSETQ. Trimming cost V 4 bases and J 3 bases; bases outside gene matches: 8. This CDR3 spans 16 amino acids. The CDR3: CASSGHRGRVYNEQFF. The CDR3, as DNA: TGCGCCAGCAGCGGGCACAGGGGGCGGGTCTACAATGAGCAGTTCTTC. The full variable domain, with the rest looked up from reference TRBV5-1 and TRBJ2-1, is KAGVTQTPRYLIKTRGQQVTLSCSPISGHRSVSWYQQTPGQGLQFLFEYFSETQRNKGNFPGRFSGRQFSNSRSEMNVSTLELGDSALYLCASSGHRGRVYNEQFFGPGTRLTVL.